Shown below are 17 T cell receptor beta chains from a single sample sequenced in a study of T cells after yellow fever vaccination. TCRdb re-derived calls from the 5' RACE reads in MiXCR, one entry per CDR3 protein. The table lists 200,000 to 300,000 distinct CDR3 sequences, 13% of them singletons. The starting material was CD4+ T cells sorted from PBMCs, obtained 45 days after the yellow fever booster vaccination. These receptors were taken from a man aged 30 to 45 who received the YFV17D yellow fever vaccine.

The chain employs TRBV30 and TRBJ2-1, with a weak D call TRBD2 (6 bases). Trimming shortened V by 3 bases and J by 5 bases, and 20 bases separated the two germline ends. The CDR3 sequence is 16 residues long. Germline-derived CDR1 and CDR2 are GTSNPN and SVGIG (reference sequence). CDR3 loop: CAWSQAARREHNEQFF. The CDR3 coding sequence is TGTGCCTGGAGCCAAGCGGCGCGGAGGGAGCACAATGAGCAGTTCTTC.

The chain has TRBV12-3 or TRBV12-4 and TRBJ2-3; D not certain. The CDR3 length is 13 residues. The V and J ends lost 5 bases and 6 bases respectively, with 12 bases between them. The CDR3 loop is CASSDPGLDTQYF. The CDR3 DNA reads TGTGCCAGCAGTGACCCGGGCCTCGATACGCAGTATTTT.

The chain is built from TRBV11-2 and TRBJ2-1; no clear D gene. Per the germline V gene, CDR1 is SGHAT and CDR2 is FQNNGV. V lost 3 bases, J lost 5 bases, and 11 bases lay in between. CDR3 length equals 14 residues. The CDR3 sequence: CASSFRLLDNEQFF. The CDR3 nucleotides read TGTGCCAGCAGCTTTAGGTTGTTGGACAATGAGCAGTTCTTC.

This clonotype was detected a few times. The chain couples TRBV29-1 to TRBJ2-5; the D gene could be TRBD1 or TRBD2 (5 bases each). This CDR3 contains 14 residues. Trimming took off 6 bases at V and 0 bases at J, with 14 bases between the two ends. Per germline, CDR1 SQVTM and CDR2 ANQGSEA. DNA of the CDR3: TGCAGCGTCCTCCGGGTGGGGGACCAAGAGACCCAGTACTTC. Translating it yields CSVLRVGDQETQYF.

V usage is TRBV6-2 or TRBV6-3 and J usage is TRBJ2-3; D is unclear. V lost 6 bases and J lost 3, with 13 bases in between. The CDR3 runs to 14 residues. Per the germline V gene, CDR1 is MNHEY and CDR2 is SVGEGT. The CDR3 loop is CASRKGGETDTQYF. DNA of the CDR3: TGTGCCAGCAGAAAGGGTGGAGAGACAGATACGCAGTATTTT.

The gene calls are TRBV7-6 and TRBJ2-7; D is perhaps TRBD1 (6 bases). V gave up 2 bases and J gave up 9 bases, with 20 bases separating them. The germline CDR1 and CDR2 sequences are SGHVS and FNYEAQ. The CDR3 consists of 15 residues. CDR3 DNA sequence: TGTGCCAGCAGCTTAAGAATTGGACAGACTGGACCGCAGTACTTC. This encodes CASSLRIGQTGPQYF.

The chain couples TRBV7-2 to TRBJ2-5, with TRBD2 matching 7 bases. V shed 5 bases and J 4 bases; nucleotides not matched to a gene: 7. The CDR3 is made up of 14 amino acids. Germline CDR1 is SGHTA and CDR2 is FQGNSA. CDR3 protein: CASSIKGRGETQYF. The CDR3 nucleotides read TGTGCCAGCAGCATAAAGGGGAGGGGAGAGACCCAGTACTTC.

This clonotype came up a few times. The chain carries TRBV5-1 and TRBJ2-7, with D possibly TRBD2 on 5 matching bases. Trimming stripped 0 bases from V and 6 bases from J, with 13 bases between. The CDR3 runs 14 residues. Germline CDR1 reads SGHRS; CDR2 reads YFSETQ. The chain's CDR3 is CASSLGGFTTEQYF. The CDR3 DNA follows: TGCGCCAGCAGCTTGGGCGGGTTCACTACCGAGCAGTACTTC.

The rearrangement links TRBV9 to TRBJ2-5; 7 nucleotides match TRBD1. From germline, CDR1 is SGDLS and CDR2 YYNGEE. The CDR3 runs 14 residues. Losses at the gene ends were 2 bases for V and 4 bases for J; bases not matched to a gene: 5. The CDR3 region has the DNA TGTGCCAGCAGCGTCTCAACAGGGGCAGAGACCCAGTACTTC. Translating gives CASSVSTGAETQYF.

The rearrangement uses TRBV20-1 and TRBJ2-3; TRBD2 matches 9 bases. CDR1 and CDR2 from the germline V gene are DFQATT and SNEGSKA (reference sequence). Trimming took 3 bases from V and 5 from J; bases not matched to a gene: 6. This CDR3 has 14 residues. This CDR3 reads CSASTSGREDTQYF. The CDR3 DNA sequence: TGCAGTGCTAGTACTAGCGGGCGAGAAGATACGCAGTATTTT.

The gene calls are TRBV5-1 and TRBJ2-5, with TRBD1 matching 7 bases. The V gene end was trimmed by 0 bases and the J gene end by 7 bases; junction bases not matched to a gene: 6. The length of the CDR3 is 14 residues. The germline V gene encodes CDR1 SGHRS and CDR2 YFSETQ. In DNA form, the CDR3 reads TGCGCCAGCAGCTTGGAGAGGGGGCGCGGGACCCAGTACTTC. This encodes CASSLERGRGTQYF.

This clonotype was detected only a few times. This chain connects TRBV20-1 to TRBJ1-2; the D is unclear. Germline values: CDR1 DFQATT, CDR2 SNEGSKA (reference sequence). The CDR3 has 13 amino acids. The V and J ends lost 2 bases and 5 bases respectively, with 12 bases between them. As DNA, the CDR3 is TGCAGTGCTAGAAGCGATGCGAGATATGGCTACACCTTC. This sequence encodes CSARSDARYGYTF.

For the CDR3, the DNA is TGTGCCTGGAGTCCCCGGGGAGCGGGAGTCCTTGAGCAGTTCTTC. It translates to CAWSPRGAGVLEQFF. The chain joins TRBV30 to TRBJ2-1; 8 bases agree with TRBD2. The CDR3 runs 15 residues. The germline V gene has CDR1 GTSNPN and CDR2 SVGIG (reference sequence). V dropped 2 bases and J dropped 9; count of bases not matched to a gene: 12.

This clonotype was counted only a few times. This chain links TRBV20-1 with TRBJ2-7; possibly TRBD1 for D (6 bases). CDR1 DFQATT and CDR2 SNEGSKA come from the germline V gene (reference sequence). The CDR3 is 14 amino acids. V lost 1 base to trimming and J lost 0 bases, with 10 bases between them. CDR3 in amino acids: CSARGTESSYEQYF. CDR3 DNA sequence: TGCAGTGCTAGAGGGACAGAGAGCTCCTACGAGCAGTACTTC.

This clonotype has only a few counts. The V and J genes are TRBV7-2 and TRBJ2-3; TRBD2 agrees at 8 bases. V dropped 6 bases and J dropped 2; count of bases not matched to a gene: 7. There are 15 residues in the CDR3. Germline lookup yields CDR1 SGHTA and CDR2 FQGNSA. The CDR3 protein is CASRRIAGTTDTQYF. The DNA of the CDR3 is TGTGCCAGCAGACGAATAGCGGGGACCACAGATACGCAGTATTTT.

This clonotype was counted many times. The rearrangement joins TRBV7-2 to TRBJ2-7; D is possibly TRBD1 (5 bases). Germline V lookup: CDR1 SGHTA, CDR2 FQGNSA. There are 13 residues in the CDR3. Trimming removed 3 bases from V and 3 bases from J, with 9 bases in between. CDR3 DNA: TGTGCCAGCAGCTTCGGGCAGGGCTACGAGCAGTACTTC. Translating it yields CASSFGQGYEQYF.

The chain links TRBV5-1 to TRBJ2-3; TRBD1 matches at 12 bases. Germline CDR1 is SGHRS and CDR2 is YFSETQ. Trimming at V came to 4 bases and at J to 5 bases, leaving 5 bases not matched to a gene. The CDR3 has 15 amino acids. This CDR3 is CASSPGQGAGDTQYF. In DNA, the CDR3 is TGCGCCAGCAGCCCGGGACAGGGGGCTGGAGATACGCAGTATTTT.